This TCR beta chain is drawn from a study of graft-versus-host responses after intestinal transplantation. Study details: Transplants given to recipients were multivisceral, liver-intestinal, or isolated intestinal. Every recipient had anti-thymocyte globulin induction and about three years of tacrolimus plus steroids.

To note about this clone: As yet, its antigen is unknown.

General study results and limits: High graft-versus-host to host-versus-graft clonal ratios were seen in allografts of patients with graft-donor T cell macrochimerism. Ileal or blood samples showed some GvH clones first, and such clones were also found in recipient marrow.

This CDR3 is built from 15 residues. Germline V gene lookup returns CDR1 SGHRS and CDR2 YFSETQ. V lost 3 bases, J lost 1 base, and 13 bases lay in between. Clones were read by immunoSEQ multiplex PCR, and TCRdb kept only the in-frame ones, dropping some. This sample yields 80,000 to 100,000 clones, of which less than 90% are seen a single time; about 18% belongs to the top ten. The rearrangement links TRBV5-1 to TRBJ1-1; no reliable D call. The sample here was unstimulated CD8+ T cells sorted from spleen or lymph node cells, taken before intestinal transplant. The receptor was isolated from a human donor who received an intestinal transplant. The CDR3 coding sequence is TGCGCCAGCAGCTCAAGGAGGTGGAAGAACACTGAAGCTTTCTTT. Protein sequence: CASSSRRWKNTEAFF.